The 3 T cell receptor beta chains below were found in one sample sequenced in a study of cytomegalovirus exposure and HLA in healthy donors. The PCR was carried out with 60 Vbeta primers and 13 Jbeta primers. The assay was immunoSEQ multiplex PCR, and TCRdb's table has in-frame clones only and misses some. The sample contains over 150,000 clones, 70% to 80% of which appear only once. Material for sequencing was PBMCs. All receptors derive from a man aged 35-49 years in good health and CMV-seronegative.

The chain joins TRBV19 to TRBJ1-2; D uncertain. Germline V gene lookup returns CDR1 LNHDA and CDR2 SQIVND (reference sequence). The V and J ends lost 6 bases and 2 bases respectively, with 13 bases between them. This CDR3 spans 14 amino acids. CDR3 sequence: CASRMTITNYGYTF. Written as DNA, the CDR3 is TGTGCCAGTAGGATGACAATTACAAACTATGGCTACACCTTC.

The chain is built from TRBV7-2 and TRBJ1-2; 7 bases map to TRBD1. This CDR3 region has 15 residues. Germline values: CDR1 SGHTA, CDR2 FQGNSA. Trimming took 1 base from V and 5 from J; bases not matched to a gene: 7. The CDR3: CASSLDPGGTYGYTF. The CDR3 DNA sequence: TGTGCCAGCAGCTTAGACCCAGGGGGAACGTATGGCTACACCTTC.

In regard to this clone: The sample contains more than one DNA sequence encoding this CDR3. V and J are TRBV7-3 and TRBJ2-3, with 8 bases matching TRBD2. This CDR3 has 15 residues. Germline loops: CDR1 SGHTA, CDR2 FQGTGA. The junction had 3 bases not matched to a gene; V was cut back by 1 base and J by 3 bases. CDR3: CASSLIGGGTDTQYF. DNA for the CDR3: TGTGCCAGCAGCTTAATTGGCGGGGGGACAGATACGCAGTATTTT.